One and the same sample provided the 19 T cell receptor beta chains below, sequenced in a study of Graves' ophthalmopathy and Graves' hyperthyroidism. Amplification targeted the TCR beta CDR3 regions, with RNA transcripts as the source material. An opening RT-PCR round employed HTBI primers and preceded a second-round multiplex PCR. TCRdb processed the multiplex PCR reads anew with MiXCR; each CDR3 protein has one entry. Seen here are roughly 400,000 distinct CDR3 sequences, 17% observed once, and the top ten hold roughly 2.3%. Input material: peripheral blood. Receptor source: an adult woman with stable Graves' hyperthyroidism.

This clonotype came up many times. The DNA of the CDR3 is TGTGCCAGCAGTTTTTTCCGTCGGCGGGGGCAGAGGGAGACCCAGTACTTC. Amino acid sequence: CASSFFRRRGQRETQYF. The chain has TRBV28 and TRBJ2-5; a weak D match, TRBD2 (7 bases). The CDR3 sequence is 17 residues long. From germline, CDR1 is MDHEN and CDR2 SYDVKM. V gave up 3 bases and J gave up 5 bases, with 22 bases separating them. Based on the CDR3 plus reference TRBV28 and TRBJ2-5, the full variable domain is DVKVTQSSRYLVKRTGEKVFLECVQDMDHENMFWYRQDPGLGLRLIYFSYDVKMKEKGDIPEGYSVSREKKERFSLILESASTNQTSMYLCASSFFRRRGQRETQYFGPGTRLLVL.

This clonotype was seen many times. For the CDR3, the DNA is TGCAGCGCCGCGGGACGGATGAACACTGAAGCTTTCTTT. It is translated as CSAAGRMNTEAFF. V is TRBV29-1 and J is TRBJ1-1, with TRBD1 as a possible D gene (5 bases). The V end lost 7 bases, the J end lost 0 bases, and 12 bases lay between the germline ends. Germline V gives CDR1 SQVTM, CDR2 ANQGSEA. The CDR3 has 13 amino acids.

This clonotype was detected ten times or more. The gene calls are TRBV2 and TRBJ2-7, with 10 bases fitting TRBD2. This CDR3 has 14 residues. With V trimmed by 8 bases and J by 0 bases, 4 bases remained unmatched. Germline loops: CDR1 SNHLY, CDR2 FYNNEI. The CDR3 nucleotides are TGTGCCAGCGTTAGCGGGAGGAGCTCCTACGAGCAGTACTTC. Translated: CASVSGRSSYEQYF.

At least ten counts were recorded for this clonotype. The DNA for the CDR3 is TGTGCCTGGTCAAGGGATGAAAATCAGCCCCAGCATTTT. Encoded protein: CAWSRDENQPQHF. The chain carries TRBV30 and TRBJ1-5; D remains ambiguous. The germline V gene has CDR1 GTSNPN and CDR2 SVGIG (reference sequence). V shed 5 bases and J shed 4 bases, with 12 bases lying between them. The CDR3 extends over 13 amino acids.

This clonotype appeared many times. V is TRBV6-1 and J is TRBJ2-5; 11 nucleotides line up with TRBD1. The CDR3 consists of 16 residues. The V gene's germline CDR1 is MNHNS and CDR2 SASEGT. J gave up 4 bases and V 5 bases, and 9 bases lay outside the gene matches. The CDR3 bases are TGTGCCAGCAGTCAATACCGGGACAGGGGGGGAGAGACCCAGTACTTC. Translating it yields CASSQYRDRGGETQYF.

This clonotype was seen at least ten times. CDR3 DNA: TGCAGTGCTCGGGGGCAGGCTCTCAATCAGCCCCAGCATTTT. Its protein product is CSARGQALNQPQHF. This chain uses TRBV20-1 with TRBJ1-5; D might be TRBD1 (6 bases). V gave up 5 bases and J gave up 3 bases, with 14 bases separating them. The CDR3 is 14 residues long. Germline V gene sequence: CDR1 DFQATT, CDR2 SNEGSKA (reference sequence).

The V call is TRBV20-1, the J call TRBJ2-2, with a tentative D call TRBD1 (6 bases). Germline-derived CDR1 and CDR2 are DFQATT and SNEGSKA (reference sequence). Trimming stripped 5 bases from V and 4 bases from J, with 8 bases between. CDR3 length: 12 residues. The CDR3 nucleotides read TGCAGTGCTGGACAGAGCACCGGGGAGCTGTTTTTT. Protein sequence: CSAGQSTGELFF.

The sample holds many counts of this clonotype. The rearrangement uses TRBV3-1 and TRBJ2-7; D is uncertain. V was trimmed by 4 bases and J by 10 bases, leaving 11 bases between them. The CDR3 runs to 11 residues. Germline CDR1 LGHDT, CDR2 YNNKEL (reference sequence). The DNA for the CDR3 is TGTGCCAGCAGCCCAGACCCAGAACAGTACTTC. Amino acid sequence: CASSPDPEQYF.

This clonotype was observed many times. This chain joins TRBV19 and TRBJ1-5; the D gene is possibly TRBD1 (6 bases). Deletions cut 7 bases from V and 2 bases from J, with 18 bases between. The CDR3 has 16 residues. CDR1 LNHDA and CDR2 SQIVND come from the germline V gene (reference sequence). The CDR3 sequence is CASNPRRQVGNQPQHF. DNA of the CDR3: TGTGCCAGTAACCCCCGCCGACAGGTTGGCAATCAGCCCCAGCATTTT.

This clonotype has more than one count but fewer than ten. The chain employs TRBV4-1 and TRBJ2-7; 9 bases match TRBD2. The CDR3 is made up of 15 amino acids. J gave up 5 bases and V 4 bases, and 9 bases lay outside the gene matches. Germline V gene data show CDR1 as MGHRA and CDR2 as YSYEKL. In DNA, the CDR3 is TGCGCCAGCAGCCTGTTGCGGGAGGGGGTCCACGAGCAGTACTTC. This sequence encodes CASSLLREGVHEQYF.

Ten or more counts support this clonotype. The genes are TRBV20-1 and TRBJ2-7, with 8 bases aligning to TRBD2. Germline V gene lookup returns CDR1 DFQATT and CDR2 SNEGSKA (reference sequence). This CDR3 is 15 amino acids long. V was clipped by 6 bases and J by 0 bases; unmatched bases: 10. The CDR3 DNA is TGCAGTGCCACCGGGACTAGGAGGGGCTCCTACGAGCAGTACTTC. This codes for CSATGTRRGSYEQYF.

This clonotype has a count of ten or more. The CDR3 protein is CASRRAGTGYEQYF. The CDR3 coding sequence is TGTGCCAGCCGGCGGGCCGGGACAGGCTACGAGCAGTACTTC. The chain employs TRBV27 and TRBJ2-7, with 8 positions matching TRBD1. The CDR3 totals 14 residues. Germline lookup yields CDR1 MNHEY and CDR2 SMNVEV (reference sequence). Unmatched junction bases numbered 9, after V lost 8 bases and J lost 3 bases.

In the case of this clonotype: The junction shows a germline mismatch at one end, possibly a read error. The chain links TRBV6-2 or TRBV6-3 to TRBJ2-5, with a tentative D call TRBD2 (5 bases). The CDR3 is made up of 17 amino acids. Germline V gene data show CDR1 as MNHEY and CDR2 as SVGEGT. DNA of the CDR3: TGCGGCAGCAGTTACTCGATGGAGGCCGGATCTCAAGAGACCCAGTACTTC. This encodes CGSSYSMEAGSQETQYF.

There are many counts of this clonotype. The CDR3 reads CASSNGQRTSGETQYF. The CDR3 coding sequence is TGTGCCAGCAGTAATGGACAGCGGACGTCTGGGGAGACCCAGTACTTC. The chain joins TRBV6-2 or TRBV6-3 to TRBJ2-5, with D possibly TRBD1 on 6 matching bases. CDR1 is MNHEY and CDR2 is SVGEGT in the germline V gene. CDR3 length: 16 amino acids. Between the trimmed V and J ends, which lost 5 bases and 5 bases, there was a span of 21 bases.

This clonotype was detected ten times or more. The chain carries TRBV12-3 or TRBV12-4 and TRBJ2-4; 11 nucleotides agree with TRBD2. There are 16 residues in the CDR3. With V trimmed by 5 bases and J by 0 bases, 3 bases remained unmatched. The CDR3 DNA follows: TGTGCCAGCAGTAGACTAGCGGGGATAGCCAAAAACATTCAGTACTTC. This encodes CASSRLAGIAKNIQYF.

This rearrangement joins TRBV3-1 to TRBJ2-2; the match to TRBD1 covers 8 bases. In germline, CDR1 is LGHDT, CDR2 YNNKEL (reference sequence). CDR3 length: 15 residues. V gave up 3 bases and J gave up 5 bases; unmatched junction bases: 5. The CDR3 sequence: CASSHGQGWTGELFF. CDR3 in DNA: TGTGCCAGCAGCCACGGACAGGGCTGGACCGGGGAGCTGTTTTTT.

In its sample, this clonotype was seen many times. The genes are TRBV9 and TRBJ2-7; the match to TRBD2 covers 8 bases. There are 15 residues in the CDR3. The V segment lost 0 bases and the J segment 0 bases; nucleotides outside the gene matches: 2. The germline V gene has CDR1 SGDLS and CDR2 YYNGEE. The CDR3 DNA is TGTGCCAGCAGCGTAGATGGGACTAGCTCCTACGAGCAGTACTTC. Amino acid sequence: CASSVDGTSSYEQYF.

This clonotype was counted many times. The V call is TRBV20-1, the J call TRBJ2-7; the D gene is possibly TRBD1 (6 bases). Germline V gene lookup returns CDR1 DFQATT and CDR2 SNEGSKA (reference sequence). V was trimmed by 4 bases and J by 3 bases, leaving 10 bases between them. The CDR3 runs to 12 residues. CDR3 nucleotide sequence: TGCAGTGCTAAACAGGGATTCTACGAGCAGTACTTC. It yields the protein CSAKQGFYEQYF.

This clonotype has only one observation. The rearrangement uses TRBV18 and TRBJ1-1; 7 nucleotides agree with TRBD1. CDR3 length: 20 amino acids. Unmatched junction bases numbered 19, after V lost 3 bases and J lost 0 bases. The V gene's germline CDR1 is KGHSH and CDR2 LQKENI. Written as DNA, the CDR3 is TGTGCCAGCTCACCGGTGACCCGGGACAGCCTCCTTTCTATGAACACTGAAGCTTTCTTT. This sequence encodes CASSPVTRDSLLSMNTEAFF.